Following are 11 T cell receptor beta chains from one sample sequenced in a study of CXCR3-negative and CXCR3-positive naive CD8 T cells. Study conclusions and caveats: Naive CXCR3-positive cells had TRB CDR3s more hydrophobic than those of CXCR3-negative naive cells.

Each TRB cDNA library was prepared by 5' RACE (with UMI labels). Reanalyzing the 5' RACE reads, TCRdb keeps one entry per CDR3 protein, without DNA. In total, the table holds about 5,500 distinct CDR3 sequences. The antigens for these receptors are not known. Sequencing was done on a sample of naive CXCR3+ CD8+ T cells from blood. The sample's subset: CD45RO-CCR7+CD27+CD95- naive CD8+ T cells expressing CXCR3 (TNR3+). The receptors come from a human donor in good health. Some clones in this sample may be carry-over from other donors' samples.

The J gene is TRBJ1-1, the V gene TRBV6-5; the D call of TRBD1 rests on TCRdb alone, since no DNA is present to check it. The CDR3 is 11 amino acids. CDR1 and CDR2 from the germline V gene are MNHEY and SVGAGI. The CDR3 loop is CASSWAGEAFF.

The J gene is TRBJ2-7, the V gene TRBV6-5; there is no DNA to check the TCRdb D call of TRBD2. This CDR3 is built from 13 residues. The germline CDR1 and CDR2 sequences are MNHEY and SVGAGI. CDR3 protein: CASSRGLDYEQYF.

The V call is TRBV13, the J call TRBJ1-6. Germline CDR1 PRHDT, CDR2 FYEKMQ (reference sequence). There are 13 residues in the CDR3. CDR3 in amino acids: CASSSAYNSPLHF.

This clonotype is called medium-sized based on its frequency. The chain couples TRBV29-1 to TRBJ1-1. Germline V CDR1 and CDR2: SQVTM, ANQGSEA. The CDR3 is made up of 11 amino acids. The CDR3 here is CSVYMNTEAFF.

V gene TRBV12-3 or TRBV12-4 combines with J gene TRBJ2-1. This CDR3 comprises 12 residues. CDR3 sequence: CASSQVYNEQFF.

Measured by frequency, this clonotype is medium-sized (0.01 to 0.1%). The V gene is TRBV29-1, the J gene TRBJ2-2. Per germline, CDR1 SQVTM and CDR2 ANQGSEA. This CDR3 spans 14 amino acids. CDR3 sequence reads: CSVEGGANTGELFF.

This clonotype is labeled medium-sized (0.01 to 0.1%) based on frequency. The V and J genes are TRBV20-1 and TRBJ2-5; TCRdb proposes TRBD2, but this gene call is untestable without DNA. CDR3 length: 15 amino acids. Per germline, CDR1 DFQATT and CDR2 SNEGSKA (reference sequence). The CDR3 sequence: CSAAGASGSVETQYF.

This clonotype registers medium-sized by frequency. This chain uses TRBV6-5 with TRBJ1-2. The germline CDR1 and CDR2 sequences are MNHEY and SVGAGI. The CDR3 is 14 amino acids. The CDR3 spells CASSYPGSNYGYTF.

This clonotype is classed as medium-sized (0.01 to 0.1%) by frequency. The chain carries TRBV7-9 and TRBJ2-5; TCRdb names TRBD1, which stays unverified in the absence of DNA. The CDR3 sequence is 17 residues long. Germline CDR1 is SEHNR and CDR2 is FQNEAQ (reference sequence). CDR3 protein: CASRSTAGTGGVETQYF.

This clonotype is deemed medium-sized by its frequency. The chain recombines TRBV6-2 or TRBV6-3 with TRBJ1-5. Per the germline V gene, CDR1 is MNHEY and CDR2 is SVGEGT. The CDR3 is 14 amino acids. This CDR3 reads CASSYSERNQPQHF.

The J gene is TRBJ1-1, the V gene TRBV19; TCRdb lists TRBD1, though no DNA is available to test this call. Germline CDR1 is LNHDA and CDR2 is SQIVND (reference sequence). CDR3 size: 13 residues. The CDR3 protein is CASYLKGGAEAFF. The full variable domain, rest sourced from reference TRBV19 and TRBJ1-1, is DGGITQSPKYLFRKEGQNVTLSCEQNLNHDAMYWYRQDPGQGLRLIYYSQIVNDFQKGDIAEGYSVSREKKESFPLTVTSAQKNPTAFYLCASYLKGGAEAFFGQGTRLTVV.